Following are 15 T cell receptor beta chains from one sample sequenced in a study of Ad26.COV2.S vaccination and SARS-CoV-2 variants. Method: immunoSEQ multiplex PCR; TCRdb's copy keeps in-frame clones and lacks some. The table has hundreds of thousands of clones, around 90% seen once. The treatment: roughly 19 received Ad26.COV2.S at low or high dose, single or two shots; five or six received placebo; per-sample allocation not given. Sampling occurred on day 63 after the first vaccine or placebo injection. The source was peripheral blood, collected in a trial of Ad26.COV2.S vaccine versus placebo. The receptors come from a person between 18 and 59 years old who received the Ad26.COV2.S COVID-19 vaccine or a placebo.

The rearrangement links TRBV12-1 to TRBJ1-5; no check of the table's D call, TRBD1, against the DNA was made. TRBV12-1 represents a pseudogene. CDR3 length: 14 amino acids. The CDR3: CASSFYRVPQPQHF. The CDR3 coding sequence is TGTGCCAGCAGCTTTTACAGGGTGCCTCAGCCCCAGCATTTT.

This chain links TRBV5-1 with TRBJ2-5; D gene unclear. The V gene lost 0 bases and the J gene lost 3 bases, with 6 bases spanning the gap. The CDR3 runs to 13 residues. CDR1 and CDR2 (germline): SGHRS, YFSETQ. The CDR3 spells CASSLAPKETQYF. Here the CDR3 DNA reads TGCGCCAGCAGCTTGGCACCCAAAGAGACCCAGTACTTC.

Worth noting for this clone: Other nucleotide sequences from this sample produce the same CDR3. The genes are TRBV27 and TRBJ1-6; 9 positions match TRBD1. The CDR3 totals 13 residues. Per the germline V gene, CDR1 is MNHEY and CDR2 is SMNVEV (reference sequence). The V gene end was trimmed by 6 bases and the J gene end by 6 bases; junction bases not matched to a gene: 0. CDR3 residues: CASRGQGNSPLHF. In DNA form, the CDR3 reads TGTGCCAGCAGGGGACAGGGTAATTCACCCCTCCACTTT.

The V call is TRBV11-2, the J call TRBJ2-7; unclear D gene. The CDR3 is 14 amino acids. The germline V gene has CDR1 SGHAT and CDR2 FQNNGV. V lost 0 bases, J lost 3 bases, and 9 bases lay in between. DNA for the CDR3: TGTGCCAGCAGCTTAGAGCATTACCACTACGAGCAGTACTTC. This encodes CASSLEHYHYEQYF. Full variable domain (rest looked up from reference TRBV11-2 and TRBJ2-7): EAGVAQSPRYKIIEKRQSVAFWCNPISGHATLYWYQQILGQGPKLLIQFQNNGVVDDSQLPKDRFSAERLKGVDSTLKIQPAKLEDSAVYLCASSLEHYHYEQYFGPGTRLTVT.

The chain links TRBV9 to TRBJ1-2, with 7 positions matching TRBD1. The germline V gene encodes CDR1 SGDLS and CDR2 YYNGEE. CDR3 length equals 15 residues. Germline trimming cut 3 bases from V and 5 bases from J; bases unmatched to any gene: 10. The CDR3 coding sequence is TGTGCCAGCAGCGCCTACAGGGGAAGCGCGTATGGCTACACCTTC. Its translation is CASSAYRGSAYGYTF.

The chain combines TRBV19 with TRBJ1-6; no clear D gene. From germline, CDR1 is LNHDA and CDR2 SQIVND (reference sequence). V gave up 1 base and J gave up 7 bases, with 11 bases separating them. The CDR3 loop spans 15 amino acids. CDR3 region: CASSIGVAENSPLHF. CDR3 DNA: TGTGCCAGTAGTATAGGGGTGGCGGAAAATTCACCCCTCCACTTT. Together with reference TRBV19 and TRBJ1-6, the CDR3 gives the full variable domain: DGGITQSPKYLFRKEGQNVTLSCEQNLNHDAMYWYRQDPGQGLRLIYYSQIVNDFQKGDIAEGYSVSREKKESFPLTVTSAQKNPTAFYLCASSIGVAENSPLHFGNGTRLTVT.

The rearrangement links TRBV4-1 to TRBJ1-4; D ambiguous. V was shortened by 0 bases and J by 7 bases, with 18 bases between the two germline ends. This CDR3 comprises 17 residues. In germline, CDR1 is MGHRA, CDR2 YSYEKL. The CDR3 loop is CASSQDRGVGYGEKLFF. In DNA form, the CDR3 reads TGCGCCAGCAGCCAAGATCGTGGGGTAGGATACGGTGAAAAACTGTTTTTT.

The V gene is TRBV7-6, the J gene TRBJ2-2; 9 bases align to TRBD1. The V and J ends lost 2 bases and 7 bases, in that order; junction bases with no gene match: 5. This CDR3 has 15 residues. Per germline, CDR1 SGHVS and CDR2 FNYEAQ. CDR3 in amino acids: CASSLTDRGNGELFF. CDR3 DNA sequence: TGTGCCAGCAGCTTAACGGACAGGGGTAACGGGGAGCTGTTTTTT.

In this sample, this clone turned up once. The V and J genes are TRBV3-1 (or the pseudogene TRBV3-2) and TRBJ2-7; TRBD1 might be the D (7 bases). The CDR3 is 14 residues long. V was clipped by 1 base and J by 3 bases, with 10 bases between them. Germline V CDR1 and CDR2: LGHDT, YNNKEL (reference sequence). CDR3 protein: CASSQAGGIYEQYF. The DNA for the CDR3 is TGTGCCAGCAGCCAAGCAGGGGGGATCTACGAGCAGTACTTC.

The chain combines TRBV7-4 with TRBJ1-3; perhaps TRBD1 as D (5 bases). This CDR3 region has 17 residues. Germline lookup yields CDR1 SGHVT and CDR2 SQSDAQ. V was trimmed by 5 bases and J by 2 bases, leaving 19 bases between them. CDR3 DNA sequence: TGTGCCAGCAGCCGTACTCCGGGACTTACGCCTGGAAACACCATATATTTT. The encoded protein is CASSRTPGLTPGNTIYF.

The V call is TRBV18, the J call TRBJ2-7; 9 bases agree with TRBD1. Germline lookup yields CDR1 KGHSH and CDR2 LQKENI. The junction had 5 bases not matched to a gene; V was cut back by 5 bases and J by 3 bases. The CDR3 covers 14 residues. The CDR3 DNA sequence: TGTGCCAGCTCAGGGACAGGGAACGGCTACGAGCAGTACTTC. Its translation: CASSGTGNGYEQYF.

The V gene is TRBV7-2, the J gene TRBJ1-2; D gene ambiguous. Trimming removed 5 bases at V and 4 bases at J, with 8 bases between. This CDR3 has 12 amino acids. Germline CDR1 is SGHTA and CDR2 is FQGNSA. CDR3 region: CASSPTPYGYTF. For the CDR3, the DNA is TGTGCCAGCAGCCCGACACCCTATGGCTACACCTTC.

CDR3 residues: CASSVGPQGVNYEQYF. The CDR3 nucleotides are TGTGCCAGCAGCGTAGGCCCCCAGGGGGTTAACTACGAGCAGTACTTC. V usage is TRBV9 and J usage is TRBJ2-7; 7 positions agree with TRBD1. Unmatched junction bases numbered 9, after V lost 0 bases and J lost 3 bases. The CDR3 consists of 16 residues. Germline V gene sequence: CDR1 SGDLS, CDR2 YYNGEE.

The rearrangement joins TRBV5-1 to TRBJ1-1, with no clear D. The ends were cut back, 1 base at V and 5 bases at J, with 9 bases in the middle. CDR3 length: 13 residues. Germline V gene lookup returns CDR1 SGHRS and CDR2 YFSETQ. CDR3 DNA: TGCGCCAGCAGCTTGTACGGGGAAACTGAAGCTTTCTTT. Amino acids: CASSLYGETEAFF.

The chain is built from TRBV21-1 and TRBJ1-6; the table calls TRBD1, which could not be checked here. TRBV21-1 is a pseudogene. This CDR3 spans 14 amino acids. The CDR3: CASMGDRVNSPLHF. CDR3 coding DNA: TGTGCTAGCATGGGGGACAGGGTAAATTCACCCCTCCACTTT.